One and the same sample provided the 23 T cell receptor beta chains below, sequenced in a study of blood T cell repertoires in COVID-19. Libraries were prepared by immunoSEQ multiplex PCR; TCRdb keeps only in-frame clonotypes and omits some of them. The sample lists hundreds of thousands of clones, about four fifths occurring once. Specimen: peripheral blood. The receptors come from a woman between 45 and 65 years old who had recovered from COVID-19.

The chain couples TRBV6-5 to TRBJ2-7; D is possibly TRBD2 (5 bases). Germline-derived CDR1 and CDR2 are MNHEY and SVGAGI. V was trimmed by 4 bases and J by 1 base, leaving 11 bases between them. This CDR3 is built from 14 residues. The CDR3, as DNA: TGTGCCAGCAGTTGGACCGCGGGTTCCTACGAGCAGTACTTC. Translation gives CASSWTAGSYEQYF.

The CDR3 DNA reads TGTGCCAGCACCCCCCTTTTACTAGCGGGGGGGCGGACCGGGGAGCTGTTTTTT. Its protein is CASTPLLLAGGRTGELFF. The V and J genes are TRBV6-2 or TRBV6-3 and TRBJ2-2, with 13 bases aligning to TRBD2. The CDR3 runs 18 residues. Unmatched junction bases numbered 13, after V lost 7 bases and J lost 5 bases. Germline lookup yields CDR1 MNHEY and CDR2 SVGEGT.

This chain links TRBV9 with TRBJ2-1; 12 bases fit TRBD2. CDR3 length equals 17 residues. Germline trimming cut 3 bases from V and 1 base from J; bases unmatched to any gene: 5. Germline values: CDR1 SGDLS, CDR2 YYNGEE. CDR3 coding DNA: TGTGCCAGCAGCGCCTCTGGGACTAGCGGGTCCTACAATGAGCAGTTCTTC. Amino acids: CASSASGTSGSYNEQFF.

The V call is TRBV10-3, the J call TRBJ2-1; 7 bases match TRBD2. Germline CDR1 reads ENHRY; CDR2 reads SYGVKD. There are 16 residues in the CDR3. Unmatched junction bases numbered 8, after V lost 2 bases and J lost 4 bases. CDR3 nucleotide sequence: TGTGCCATCAGTGAGCGGGAGGCCGAGGGTTACAATGAGCAGTTCTTC. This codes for CAISEREAEGYNEQFF.

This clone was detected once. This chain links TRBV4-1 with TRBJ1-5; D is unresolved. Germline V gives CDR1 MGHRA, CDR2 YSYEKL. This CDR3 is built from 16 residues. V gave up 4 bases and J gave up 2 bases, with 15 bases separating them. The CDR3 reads CASSLAGITRNQPQHF. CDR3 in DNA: TGCGCCAGCAGCCTGGCGGGGATTACACGCAATCAGCCCCAGCATTTT.

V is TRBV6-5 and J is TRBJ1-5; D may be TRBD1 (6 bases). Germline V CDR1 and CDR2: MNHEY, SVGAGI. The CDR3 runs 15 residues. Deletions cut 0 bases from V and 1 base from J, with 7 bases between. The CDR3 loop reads CASSYSRGSNQPQHF. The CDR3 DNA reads TGTGCCAGCAGTTACTCGAGGGGGAGCAATCAGCCCCAGCATTTT.

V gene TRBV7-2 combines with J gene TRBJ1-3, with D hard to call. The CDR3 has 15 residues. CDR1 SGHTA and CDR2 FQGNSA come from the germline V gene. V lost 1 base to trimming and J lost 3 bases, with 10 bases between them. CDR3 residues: CASSLVFGSGNTIYF. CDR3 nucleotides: TGTGCCAGCAGCTTAGTATTCGGGAGTGGAAACACCATATATTTT.

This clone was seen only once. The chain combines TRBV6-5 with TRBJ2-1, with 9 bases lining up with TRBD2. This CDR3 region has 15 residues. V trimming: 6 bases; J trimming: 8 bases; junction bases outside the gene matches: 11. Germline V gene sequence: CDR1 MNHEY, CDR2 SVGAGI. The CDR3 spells CASRSPGLAVYEQFF. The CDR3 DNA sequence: TGTGCCAGCAGGTCCCCGGGACTAGCCGTATATGAGCAGTTCTTC.

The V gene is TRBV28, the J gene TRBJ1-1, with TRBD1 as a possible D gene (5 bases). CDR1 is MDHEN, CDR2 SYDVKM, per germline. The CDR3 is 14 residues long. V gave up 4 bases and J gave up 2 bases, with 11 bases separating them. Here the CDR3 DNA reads TGTGCCAGCAGTTCCCCACAGGAAAACACTGAAGCTTTCTTT. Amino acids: CASSSPQENTEAFF.

The CDR3 sequence is CASSPGTSPSTDTQYF. The CDR3 region has the DNA TGTGCCAGCAGCCCCGGGACTAGCCCTAGCACAGATACGCAGTATTTT. The chain uses TRBV7-7 and TRBJ2-3; 9 bases fit TRBD2. CDR1 SSHAT and CDR2 FNYEAQ come from the germline V gene (reference sequence). With V trimmed by 5 bases and J by 0 bases, 6 bases remained unmatched. CDR3 length: 16 residues.

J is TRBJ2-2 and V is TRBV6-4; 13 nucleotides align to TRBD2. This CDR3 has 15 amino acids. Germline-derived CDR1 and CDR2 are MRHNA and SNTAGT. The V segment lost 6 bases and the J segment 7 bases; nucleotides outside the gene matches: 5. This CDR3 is CASSQRTSGSGELFF. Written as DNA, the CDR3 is TGTGCCAGCAGCCAGCGGACTAGCGGGAGCGGGGAGCTGTTTTTT.

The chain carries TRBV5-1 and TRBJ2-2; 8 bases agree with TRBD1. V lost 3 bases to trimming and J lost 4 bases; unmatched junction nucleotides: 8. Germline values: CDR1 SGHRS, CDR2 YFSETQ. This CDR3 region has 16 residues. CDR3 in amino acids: CASSWTGGQGTGELFF. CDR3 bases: TGCGCCAGCAGCTGGACTGGAGGACAGGGCACCGGGGAGCTGTTTTTT. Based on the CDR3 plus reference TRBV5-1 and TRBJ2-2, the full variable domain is KAGVTQTPRYLIKTRGQQVTLSCSPISGHRSVSWYQQTPGQGLQFLFEYFSETQRNKGNFPGRFSGRQFSNSRSEMNVSTLELGDSALYLCASSWTGGQGTGELFFGEGSRLTVL.

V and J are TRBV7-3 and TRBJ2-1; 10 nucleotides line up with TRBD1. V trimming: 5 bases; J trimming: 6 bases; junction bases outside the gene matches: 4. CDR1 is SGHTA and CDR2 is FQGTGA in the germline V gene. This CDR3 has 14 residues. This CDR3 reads CASSPRTGGNEQFF. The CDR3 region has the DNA TGTGCCAGCAGCCCCCGGACAGGGGGCAATGAGCAGTTCTTC.

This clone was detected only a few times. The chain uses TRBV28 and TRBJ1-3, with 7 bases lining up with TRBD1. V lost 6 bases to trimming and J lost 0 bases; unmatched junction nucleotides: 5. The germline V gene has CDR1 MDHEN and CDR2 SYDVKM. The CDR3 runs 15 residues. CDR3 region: CASRTGSTSGNTIYF. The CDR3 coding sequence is TGTGCCAGCAGGACAGGGTCTACCTCTGGAAACACCATATATTTT.

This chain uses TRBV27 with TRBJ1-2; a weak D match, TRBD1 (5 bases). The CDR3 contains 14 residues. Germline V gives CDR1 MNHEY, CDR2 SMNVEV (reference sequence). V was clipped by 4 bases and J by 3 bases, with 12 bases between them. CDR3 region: CASSSQGGDYGYTF. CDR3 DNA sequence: TGTGCCAGCAGTTCCCAGGGAGGGGACTATGGCTACACCTTC.

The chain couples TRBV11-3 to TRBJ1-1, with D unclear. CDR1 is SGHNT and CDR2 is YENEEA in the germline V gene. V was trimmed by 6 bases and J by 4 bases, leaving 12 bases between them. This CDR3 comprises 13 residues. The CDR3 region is CASSTGIGTEAFF. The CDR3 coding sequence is TGTGCCAGCAGTACGGGAATCGGCACTGAAGCTTTCTTT.

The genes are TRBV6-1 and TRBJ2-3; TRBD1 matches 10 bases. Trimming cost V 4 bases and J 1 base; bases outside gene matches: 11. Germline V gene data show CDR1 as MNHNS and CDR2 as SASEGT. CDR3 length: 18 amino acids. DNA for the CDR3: TGTGCCAGCAGTGTTACCCCCGGGACAGGGGTCGGCACAGATACGCAGTATTTT. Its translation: CASSVTPGTGVGTDTQYF.

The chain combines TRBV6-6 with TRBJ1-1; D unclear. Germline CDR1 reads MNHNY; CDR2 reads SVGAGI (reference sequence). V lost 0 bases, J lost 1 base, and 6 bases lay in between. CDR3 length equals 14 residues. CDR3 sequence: CASSYSERNTEAFF. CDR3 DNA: TGTGCCAGCAGTTACTCGGAGAGGAACACTGAAGCTTTCTTT.

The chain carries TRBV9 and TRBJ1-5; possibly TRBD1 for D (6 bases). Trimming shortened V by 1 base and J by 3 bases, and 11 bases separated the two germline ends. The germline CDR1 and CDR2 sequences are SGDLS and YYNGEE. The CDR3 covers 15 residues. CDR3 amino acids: CASSVQGNDNQPQHF. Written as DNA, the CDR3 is TGTGCCAGCAGCGTACAGGGGAACGACAATCAGCCCCAGCATTTT.

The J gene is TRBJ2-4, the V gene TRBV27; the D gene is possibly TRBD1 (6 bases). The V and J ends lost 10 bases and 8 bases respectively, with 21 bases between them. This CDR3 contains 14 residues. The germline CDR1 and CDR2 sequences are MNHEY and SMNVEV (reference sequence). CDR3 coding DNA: TGTGCCACCCGAGGGCTTAGGGCAGGGGACATTCAGTACTTC. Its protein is CATRGLRAGDIQYF.

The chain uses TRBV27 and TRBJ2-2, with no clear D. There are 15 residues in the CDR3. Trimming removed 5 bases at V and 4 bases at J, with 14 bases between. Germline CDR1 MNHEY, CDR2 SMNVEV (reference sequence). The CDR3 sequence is CASSLNPSFTGELFF. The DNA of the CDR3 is TGTGCCAGCAGTCTAAACCCTTCCTTCACCGGGGAGCTGTTTTTT.

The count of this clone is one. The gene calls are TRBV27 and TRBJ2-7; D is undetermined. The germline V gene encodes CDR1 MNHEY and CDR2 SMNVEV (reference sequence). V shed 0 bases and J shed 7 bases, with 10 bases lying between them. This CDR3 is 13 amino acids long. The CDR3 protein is CASSLSRSIEQYF. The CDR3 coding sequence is TGTGCCAGCAGTTTATCGAGAAGTATTGAGCAGTACTTC.

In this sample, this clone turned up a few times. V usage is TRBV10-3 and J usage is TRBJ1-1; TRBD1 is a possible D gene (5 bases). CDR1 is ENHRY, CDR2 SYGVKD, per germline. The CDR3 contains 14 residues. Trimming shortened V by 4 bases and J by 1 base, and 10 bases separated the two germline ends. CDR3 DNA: TGTGCCATCAGTGCCATCGGGGGGAACACTGAAGCTTTCTTT. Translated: CAISAIGGNTEAFF.